This is a list of T cell receptor beta chains from one sample in a study of blood T cell repertoires in COVID-19. Only in-frame clones appear in the TCRdb table, and some are missing; sequencing was by immunoSEQ multiplex PCR. Of roughly 100,000 clones detected, around 88% appear once; the ten largest clones hold roughly 3.5%. The sequenced sample consisted of peripheral blood. Receptors originate from a human donor in a cohort sampled during active COVID-19. Each CDR3 is given with its conserved first and last residue. Each record gives: V gene, J gene, D gene, clone size, CDR3 protein, CDR3 DNA. The D gene is left open where the match is weak. Clone size is stated in some rows and not others, as once, few, many or a class when expanded.

v_call: TRBV6-5
j_call: TRBJ2-7
d_call: TRBD2
clone_size: NA
cdr3_aa: CASSLAGGAYEQYF
cdr3_nt: TGTGCCAGCAGTTTAGCGGGAGGGGCCTACGAGCAGTACTTC

v_call: TRBV11-3
j_call: TRBJ2-2
d_call: NA
clone_size: NA
cdr3_aa: CASSLGDSRRGTGELFF
cdr3_nt: TGTGCCAGCAGCTTAGGAGACTCCCGGAGGGGAACCGGGGAGCTGTTTTTT

v_call: TRBV28
j_call: TRBJ1-5
d_call: NA
clone_size: NA
cdr3_aa: CASSLQGRNQPQHF
cdr3_nt: TGTGCCAGCAGTTTACAGGGCCGCAATCAGCCCCAGCATTTT

v_call: TRBV3-1/TRBV3-2
j_call: TRBJ1-5
d_call: NA
clone_size: NA
cdr3_aa: CASSQDLTEHQPQHF
cdr3_nt: TGTGCCAGCAGCCAAGATTTGACAGAACATCAGCCCCAGCATTTT

v_call: TRBV6-6
j_call: TRBJ2-1
d_call: NA
clone_size: NA
cdr3_aa: CASSSRQFQFF
cdr3_nt: TGTGCCAGCAGTTCCCGACAGTTTCAGTTCTTC

v_call: TRBV19
j_call: TRBJ1-1
d_call: TRBD1
clone_size: once
cdr3_aa: CASREHEGQLNTEAFF
cdr3_nt: TGTGCCAGTAGGGAGCATGAGGGACAGCTGAACACTGAAGCTTTCTTT

v_call: TRBV19
j_call: TRBJ1-2
d_call: TRBD1
clone_size: NA
cdr3_aa: CASSNRDRNIYGYTF
cdr3_nt: TGTGCCAGTAGTAACCGGGACAGAAACATCTATGGCTACACCTTC

v_call: TRBV18
j_call: TRBJ2-3
d_call: TRBD2
clone_size: NA
cdr3_aa: CASSPLLSGSGDTQYF
cdr3_nt: TGTGCCAGCTCACCACTATTAAGCGGGAGTGGGGATACGCAGTATTTT

v_call: TRBV11-2
j_call: TRBJ2-7
d_call: TRBD1
clone_size: few
cdr3_aa: CASSLGGQGRREQYF
cdr3_nt: TGTGCCAGCAGCTTAGGGGGACAGGGGAGGCGCGAGCAGTACTTC

v_call: TRBV9
j_call: TRBJ2-1
d_call: NA
clone_size: once
cdr3_aa: CASSVGRGPSNEQFF
cdr3_nt: TGTGCCAGCAGCGTGGGGCGGGGGCCCTCCAATGAGCAGTTCTTC

v_call: TRBV4-1
j_call: TRBJ1-3
d_call: TRBD1
clone_size: NA
cdr3_aa: CASSQARRTGGNTIYF
cdr3_nt: TGCGCCAGCAGCCAAGCCCGAAGGACAGGGGGGAACACCATATATTTT

v_call: TRBV1
j_call: TRBJ1-2
d_call: NA
clone_size: NA
cdr3_aa: CTSSRLHLLHGYTF
cdr3_nt: TGCACCAGCAGCCGACTGCACCTCCTCCATGGCTACACCTTC

v_call: TRBV24-1
j_call: TRBJ2-3
d_call: TRBD2
clone_size: NA
cdr3_aa: CATSDFAGVDTQYF
cdr3_nt: TGTGCCACCAGTGATTTTGCGGGGGTGGATACGCAGTATTTT

v_call: TRBV6-6
j_call: TRBJ1-5
d_call: NA
clone_size: NA
cdr3_aa: CASSYGGSRQPQHF
cdr3_nt: TGTGCCAGCAGTTACGGCGGGAGTAGGCAGCCCCAGCATTTT

v_call: TRBV7-2
j_call: TRBJ1-6
d_call: TRBD1
clone_size: NA
cdr3_aa: CASSLSGTGRYSPLHF
cdr3_nt: TGTGCCAGCAGCTTGTCCGGGACAGGGAGATATTCACCCCTCCACTTT

v_call: TRBV7-9
j_call: TRBJ1-5
d_call: NA
clone_size: few
cdr3_aa: CASSRTDPSGNQPQHF
cdr3_nt: TGTGCCAGCAGCCGGACAGACCCGAGTGGCAATCAGCCCCAGCATTTT

v_call: TRBV7-3
j_call: TRBJ1-1
d_call: NA
clone_size: NA
cdr3_aa: CASSSRWNTEAFF
cdr3_nt: TGTGCCAGCAGCTCACGGTGGAACACTGAAGCTTTCTTT

v_call: TRBV18
j_call: TRBJ2-1
d_call: TRBD2
clone_size: NA
cdr3_aa: CASSPFQGGGEQFF
cdr3_nt: TGTGCCAGCTCACCATTCCAGGGCGGGGGTGAGCAGTTCTTC

v_call: TRBV9
j_call: TRBJ2-6
d_call: TRBD1
clone_size: NA
cdr3_aa: CASSSGQGTYGANVLTF
cdr3_nt: TGTGCCAGCAGCTCAGGACAGGGAACTTACGGGGCCAACGTCCTGACTTTC

v_call: TRBV15
j_call: TRBJ1-1
d_call: TRBD1
clone_size: NA
cdr3_aa: CATSDPGQMKTEAFF
cdr3_nt: TGTGCCACCAGCGACCCGGGACAGATGAAGACTGAAGCTTTCTTT

v_call: TRBV3-1/TRBV3-2
j_call: TRBJ1-2
d_call: NA
clone_size: NA
cdr3_aa: CASSPYRQRGYTF
cdr3_nt: TGTGCCAGCAGCCCTTATCGGCAGCGTGGCTACACCTTC

v_call: TRBV2
j_call: TRBJ2-1
d_call: NA
clone_size: NA
cdr3_aa: CASSVSGDGWDEQFF
cdr3_nt: TGTGCCAGCAGTGTTTCAGGGGACGGGTGGGATGAGCAGTTCTTC